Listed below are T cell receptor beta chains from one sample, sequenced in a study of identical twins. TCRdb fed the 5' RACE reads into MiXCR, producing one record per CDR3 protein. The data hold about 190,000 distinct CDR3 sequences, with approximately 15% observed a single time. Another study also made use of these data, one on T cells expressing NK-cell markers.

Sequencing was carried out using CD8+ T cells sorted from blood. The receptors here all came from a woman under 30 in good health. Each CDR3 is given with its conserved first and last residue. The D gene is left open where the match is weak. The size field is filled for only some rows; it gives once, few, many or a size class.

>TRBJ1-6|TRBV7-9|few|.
CASTPGSYNSPLHF
TGTGCCAGCACCCCCGGCTCCTATAATTCACCCCTCCACTTT
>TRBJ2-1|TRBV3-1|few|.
CASSQDLASGPYNEQFF
TGTGCCAGCAGCCAAGATCTAGCGAGTGGGCCCTACAATGAGCAGTTCTTC
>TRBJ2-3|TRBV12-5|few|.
CASGGLDGFRDTQYF
TGTGCTAGTGGGGGATTGGACGGATTCAGGGATACGCAGTATTTT
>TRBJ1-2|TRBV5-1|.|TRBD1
CASSPGQEYGYTF
TGCGCCAGCAGCCCTGGACAGGAATATGGCTACACCTTC
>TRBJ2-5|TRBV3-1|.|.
CASSQDWSNGETQYF
TGTGCCAGCAGCCAAGATTGGAGCAACGGGGAGACCCAGTACTTC
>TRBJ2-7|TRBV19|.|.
CASNPGWGAGEQYF
TGTGCCAGTAACCCCGGTTGGGGGGCGGGCGAGCAGTACTTC
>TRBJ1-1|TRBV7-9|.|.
CASSLQVANTEAFF
TGTGCCAGCAGCTTACAGGTCGCTAACACTGAAGCTTTCTTT
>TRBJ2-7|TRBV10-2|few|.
CASSENGLEQYF
TGCGCCAGCAGTGAGAACGGTCTCGAGCAGTACTTC
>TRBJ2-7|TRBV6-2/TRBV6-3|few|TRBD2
CASKSPGLHYEQYF
TGTGCCAGCAAATCACCGGGACTACACTACGAGCAGTACTTC
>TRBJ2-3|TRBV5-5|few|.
CASSPGLTSYTDTQYF
TGTGCCAGCAGCCCGGGCCTTACGAGTTACACAGATACGCAGTATTTT
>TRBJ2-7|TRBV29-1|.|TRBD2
CSVAGGLAGVNEQYF
TGCAGCGTGGCGGGTGGACTAGCGGGAGTTAACGAGCAGTACTTC
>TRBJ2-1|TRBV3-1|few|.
CASSQDLTVDNEQFF
TGTGCCAGCAGCCAAGATCTAACCGTCGACAATGAGCAGTTCTTC
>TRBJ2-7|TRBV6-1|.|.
CASSEGAGLTYEQYF
TGTGCCAGCAGTGAGGGGGCGGGTTTGACCTACGAGCAGTACTTC
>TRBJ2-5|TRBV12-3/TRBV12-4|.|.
CASGVRDQETQYF
TGTGCCAGCGGGGTCAGAGACCAAGAGACCCAGTACTTC
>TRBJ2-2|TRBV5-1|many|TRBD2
CASTRLSGGTNTGELFF
TGCGCCAGCACCCGACTGAGCGGGGGGACGAACACCGGGGAGCTGTTTTTT
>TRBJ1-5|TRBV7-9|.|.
CASSLAGEPQHF
TGTGCCAGCAGCTTAGCGGGGGAACCCCAGCATTTT
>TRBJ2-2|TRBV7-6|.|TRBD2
CASSLASGSATGELFF
TGTGCCAGCAGCTTAGCTAGCGGGAGTGCCACCGGGGAGCTGTTTTTT
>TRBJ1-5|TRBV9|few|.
CASSEGGGNQPQHF
TGTGCCAGCAGCGAGGGGGGGGGCAATCAGCCCCAGCATTTT
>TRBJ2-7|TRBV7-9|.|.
CASSETDARDEQYF
TGTGCCAGCAGCGAAACGGACGCAAGGGACGAGCAGTACTTC
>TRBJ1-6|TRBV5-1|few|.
CASSFGRDNSPLHF
TGCGCCAGCAGCTTCGGACGGGATAATTCACCCCTCCACTTT
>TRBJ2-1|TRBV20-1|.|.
CSAEDEYNEQFF
TGCAGTGCTGAGGACGAGTACAATGAGCAGTTCTTC
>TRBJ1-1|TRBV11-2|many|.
CASRWGNTEAFF
TGTGCCAGCCGGTGGGGGAACACTGAAGCTTTCTTT
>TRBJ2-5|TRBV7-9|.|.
CASSLSARETQYF
TGTGCCAGCAGCTTAAGCGCTCGAGAGACCCAGTACTTC
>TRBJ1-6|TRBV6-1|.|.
CASNRRGDNSPLHF
TGTGCGAGTAATCGACGGGGGGATAATTCACCCCTCCACTTT
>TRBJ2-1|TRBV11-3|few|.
CASSLEGASSYNEQFF
TGTGCCAGCAGCTTGGAGGGAGCTAGCTCCTACAATGAGCAGTTCTTC
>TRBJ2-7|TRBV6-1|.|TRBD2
CASTPRGLEVPYEQYF
TGTGCCAGCACCCCCCGGGGACTAGAGGTCCCCTACGAGCAGTACTTC
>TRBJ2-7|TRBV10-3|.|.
CANSRDRSYEQYF
TGTGCCAACAGTAGGGACCGCTCCTACGAGCAGTACTTC
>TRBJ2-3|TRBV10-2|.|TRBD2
CASSESIVASGTSSTDTQYF
TGCGCCAGCAGTGAGTCGATCGTTGCTAGCGGGACTTCTAGCACAGATACGCAGTATTTT
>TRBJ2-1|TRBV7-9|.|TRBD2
CASSTSPAGPYNEQFF
TGTGCCAGCAGCACCTCCCCAGCGGGACCATACAATGAGCAGTTCTTC
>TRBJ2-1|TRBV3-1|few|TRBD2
CASSQASGRDLEQFF
TGTGCCAGCAGCCAAGCTAGCGGGAGGGATCTTGAGCAGTTCTTC
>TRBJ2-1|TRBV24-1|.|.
CATSAGGVPYNEQFF
TGTGCCACCAGTGCCGGGGGCGTACCCTACAATGAGCAGTTCTTC
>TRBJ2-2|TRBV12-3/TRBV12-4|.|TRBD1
CASSLRDRPGELFF
TGTGCCAGCAGTTTGAGGGACAGACCCGGGGAGCTGTTTTTT
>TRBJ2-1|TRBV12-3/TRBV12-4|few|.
CASSSAVNNEQFF
TGTGCCAGCAGTTCAGCGGTAAACAATGAGCAGTTCTTC
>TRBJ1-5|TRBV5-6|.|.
CASSGGPYSNQPQHF
TGTGCCAGCAGCGGGGGCCCTTATAGCAATCAGCCCCAGCATTTT
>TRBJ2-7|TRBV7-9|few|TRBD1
CASTPIQGVYEQYF
TGTGCCAGCACCCCTATTCAGGGGGTCTACGAGCAGTACTTC
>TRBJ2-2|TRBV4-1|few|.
CASSQERGVGTGELFF
TGCGCCAGCAGCCAAGAGAGAGGGGTGGGCACCGGGGAGCTGTTTTTT